This T cell receptor beta chain was sequenced during a study of spatial heterogeneity in lung cancer. Background on the study: The average count in raw reads for each unique TCR and UMI combination exceeded nine appearances.

Study outcomes and limitations: Expanded tumor TCRs that were ubiquitous appeared in blood more at resection than follow-up.

Looked up from germline, CDR1 is MNHEY and CDR2 is SVGEGT. Trimming pared 0 bases from V and 8 bases from J, leaving 17 bases between. The CDR3 is 16 residues long. This clonotype has ten or more counts. Its specificity is unknown. Time point defined: sample taken at primary tumor resection. The presence of a unique molecular identifier marked each TCR cDNA molecule. Via MiXCR, TCRdb re-called the 5' RACE reads, giving one row per CDR3 protein. The data show about 38,000 distinct CDR3 sequences, 7.5% seen once. The clonotype comes from a male donor with early-stage non-small cell lung cancer. The V call is TRBV6-2 or TRBV6-3, the J call TRBJ1-5; maybe TRBD1 (6 bases). Sample: PBMCs, taken at surgery. The CDR3 DNA sequence: TGTGCCAGCAGTTACTCGATGGGGGGGGGCGAAGAGCCCCAGCATTTT. This gives the protein CASSYSMGGGEEPQHF.